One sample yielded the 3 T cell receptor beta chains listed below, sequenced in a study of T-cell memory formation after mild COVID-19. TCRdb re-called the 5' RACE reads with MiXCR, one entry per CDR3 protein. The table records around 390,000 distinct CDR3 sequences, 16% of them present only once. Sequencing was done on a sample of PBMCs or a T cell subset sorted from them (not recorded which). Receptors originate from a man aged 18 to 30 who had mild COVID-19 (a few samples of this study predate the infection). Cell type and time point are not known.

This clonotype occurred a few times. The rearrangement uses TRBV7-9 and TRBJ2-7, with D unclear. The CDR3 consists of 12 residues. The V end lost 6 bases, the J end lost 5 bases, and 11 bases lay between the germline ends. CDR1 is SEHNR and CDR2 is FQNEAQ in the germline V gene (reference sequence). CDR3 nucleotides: TGTGCCAGCAGACGAGACTTCGACGAGCAGTACTTC. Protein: CASRRDFDEQYF.

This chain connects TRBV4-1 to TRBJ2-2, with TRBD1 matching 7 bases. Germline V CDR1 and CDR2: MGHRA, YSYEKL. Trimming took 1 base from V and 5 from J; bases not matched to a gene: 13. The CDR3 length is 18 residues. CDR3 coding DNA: TGCGCCAGCAGCCAAGCCTCATCTATAGGGGGCCAGACCGGGGAGCTGTTTTTT. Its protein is CASSQASSIGGQTGELFF.

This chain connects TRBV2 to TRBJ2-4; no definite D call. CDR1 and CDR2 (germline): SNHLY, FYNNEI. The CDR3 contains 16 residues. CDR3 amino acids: CASEEIGFGAKNIQYF. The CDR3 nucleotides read TGTGCAAGCGAGGAAATAGGTTTCGGGGCCAAAAACATTCAGTACTTC. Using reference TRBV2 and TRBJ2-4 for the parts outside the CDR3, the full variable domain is EPEVTQTPSHQVTQMGQEVILRCVPISNHLYFYWYRQILGQKVEFLVSFYNNEISEKSEIFDDQFSVERPDGSNFTLKIRSTKLEDSAMYFCASEEIGFGAKNIQYFGAGTRLSVL.